The TCR beta chain described here comes from a study of blood T cell repertoires in COVID-19. On the study more broadly: The United States, Italy and Spain supplied acute and convalescent COVID-19 samples. T cells, B-cell-depleted T cells, or PBMCs provided the cDNA or gDNA that served as material.

Germline CDR1 and CDR2: KGHDR and SFDVKD. Trimming left V 7 bases short and J 0 bases short, with 10 bases between. CDR3 length: 14 amino acids. Original data processing: The assay estimated nucleated cells by amplifying reference gene primers. The repertoire was sequenced with immunoSEQ multiplex PCR; TCRdb's copy has only in-frame clones and lacks some. V, J and clone size derive from that table, while D and trimming were established from the DNA sequence. The table lists around 70,000 clones, roughly 90% of them singletons. The chain links TRBV24-1 to TRBJ2-3, with a possible D match to TRBD1 (5 bases). The TCR was taken from a man between 60 and 75 years old with acute or convalescent COVID-19. Source material: peripheral blood. This CDR3 is CATSMQGSTDTQYF. The DNA of the CDR3 is TGTGCCACCAGCATGCAGGGAAGCACAGATACGCAGTATTTT.